This T cell receptor (beta chain) was sequenced for a study of T cell responses to AZD1222 COVID-19 vaccine. The study's findings and limits: Spike-wide vaccine-associated CD4 TCRs dominated at 160-218 and 743-854.

Trimming removed 4 bases at V and 2 bases at J, with 12 bases between. Germline CDR1 is MNHEY and CDR2 is SVGAGI. The CDR3 loop spans 15 amino acids. With regard to this clone: The target antigen is unknown.

Using immunoSEQ multiplex PCR, the repertoire was profiled, and TCRdb retains in-frame clones only, with some absent. The table shows about 100,000 clones, with around 86% occurring only once. The sequence came from an adult who received the MenACWY meningococcal vaccine as a control. The rearrangement uses TRBV6-5 and TRBJ1-5, with D possibly matching TRBD1 (6 bases). The material sequenced was peripheral blood, taken 28 days after the second dose of the MenACWY control vaccine. In DNA, the CDR3 is TGTGCCAGCAGTTTATCAGGGGAGGGCAATCAGCCCCAGCATTTT. Translation gives CASSLSGEGNQPQHF.